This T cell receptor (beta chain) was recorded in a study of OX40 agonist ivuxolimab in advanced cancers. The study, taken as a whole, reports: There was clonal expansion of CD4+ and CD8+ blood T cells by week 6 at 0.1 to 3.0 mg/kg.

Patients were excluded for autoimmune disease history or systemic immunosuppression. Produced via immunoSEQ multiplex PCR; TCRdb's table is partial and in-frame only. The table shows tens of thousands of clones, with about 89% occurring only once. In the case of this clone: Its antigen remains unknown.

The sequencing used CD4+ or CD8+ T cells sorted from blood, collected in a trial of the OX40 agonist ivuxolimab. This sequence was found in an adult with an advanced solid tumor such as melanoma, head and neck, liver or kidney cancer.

The CDR3 bases are TGTGCCAGCAGTTTTGGCCAACTTAATGAAAAACTGTTTTTT. Protein sequence: CASSFGQLNEKLFF. The chain uses TRBV28 and TRBJ1-4; no reliable D call. The CDR3 runs to 14 residues. Germline assignment: CDR1 MDHEN and CDR2 SYDVKM. V shed 3 bases and J shed 4 bases, with 9 bases lying between them.